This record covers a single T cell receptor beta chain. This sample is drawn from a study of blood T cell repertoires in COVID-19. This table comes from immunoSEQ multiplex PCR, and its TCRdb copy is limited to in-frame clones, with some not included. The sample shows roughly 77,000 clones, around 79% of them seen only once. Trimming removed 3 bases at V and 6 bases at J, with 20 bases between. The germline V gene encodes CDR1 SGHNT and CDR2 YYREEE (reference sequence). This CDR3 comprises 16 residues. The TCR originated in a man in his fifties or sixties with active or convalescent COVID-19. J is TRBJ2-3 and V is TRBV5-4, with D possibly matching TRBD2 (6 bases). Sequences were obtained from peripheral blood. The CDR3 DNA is TGTGCCAGCAGCTGGGCAGGGAGGAGTGAGGGGGATACGCAGTATTTT. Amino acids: CASSWAGRSEGDTQYF.